This is a list of T cell receptor beta chains from one sample in a study of control samples from healthy donors and cancer patients. Assay: immunoSEQ multiplex PCR; the TCRdb copy retains only in-frame clones and omits some. The table has over 100,000 clones, roughly 90% seen once. The sample consisted of blood. These receptors were taken from a woman aged 45-59 years in good health. Each CDR3 is given with its conserved first and last residue. A D gene is named only where the DNA matches it firmly. Clone size is given for some rows only: seen once, a few or many times, or a class if the clone is expanded.

j_call: TRBJ2-7; v_call: TRBV15; clone_size: few; d_call: TRBD1; cdr3_aa: CATSSNRGGDYEQYF; cdr3_nt: TGTGCCACCAGCAGCAACAGGGGCGGAGACTACGAGCAGTACTTC
j_call: TRBJ1-2; v_call: TRBV5-6; clone_size: NA; d_call: NA; cdr3_aa: CASSLGVGYTF; cdr3_nt: TGTGCCAGCAGCTTAGGGGTTGGCTACACCTTC
j_call: TRBJ2-7; v_call: TRBV19; clone_size: NA; d_call: NA; cdr3_aa: CASSIPGGEQYF; cdr3_nt: TGTGCCAGTAGTATCCCCGGGGGCGAGCAGTACTTC
j_call: TRBJ1-2; v_call: TRBV30; clone_size: NA; d_call: NA; cdr3_aa: CAWREPWAGLYGYTF; cdr3_nt: TGTGCCTGGAGGGAACCGTGGGCGGGCTTATATGGCTACACCTTC
j_call: TRBJ2-7; v_call: TRBV27; clone_size: once; d_call: NA; cdr3_aa: CASRLISGYEQYF; cdr3_nt: TGTGCCAGCAGATTAATATCAGGGTACGAGCAGTACTTC
j_call: TRBJ1-5; v_call: TRBV2; clone_size: once; d_call: NA; cdr3_aa: CASSETGAVDQPQHF; cdr3_nt: TGTGCCAGCAGTGAGACAGGAGCCGTTGATCAGCCCCAGCATTTT
j_call: TRBJ2-7; v_call: TRBV28; clone_size: NA; d_call: NA; cdr3_aa: CASSGAPPSEQYF; cdr3_nt: TGTGCCAGCAGTGGCGCCCCCCCGAGCGAGCAGTACTTC
j_call: TRBJ2-5; v_call: TRBV5-1; clone_size: NA; d_call: NA; cdr3_aa: CASSLELTLGETQYF; cdr3_nt: TGCGCCAGCAGCTTAGAACTGACCCTGGGGGAGACCCAGTACTTC
j_call: TRBJ2-7; v_call: TRBV12-1; clone_size: NA; d_call: NA; cdr3_aa: CASDPHEQYF; cdr3_nt: TGTGCCAGCGACCCACACGAGCAGTACTTC
j_call: TRBJ2-7; v_call: TRBV7-8; clone_size: NA; d_call: NA; cdr3_aa: CASSKEQGPTYEQYF; cdr3_nt: TGTGCCAGCAGCAAGGAACAGGGACCAACCTACGAGCAGTACTTC
j_call: TRBJ1-2; v_call: TRBV14; clone_size: NA; d_call: NA; cdr3_aa: CASSQDLEGGYTF; cdr3_nt: TGTGCCAGCAGCCAAGATCTGGAAGGCGGCTACACCTTC
j_call: TRBJ2-7; v_call: TRBV11-3; clone_size: NA; d_call: NA; cdr3_aa: CASSPGADRSYEQYF; cdr3_nt: TGTGCCAGCAGCCCAGGAGCGGATAGGTCCTACGAGCAGTACTTC
j_call: TRBJ2-5; v_call: TRBV6-2/TRBV6-3; clone_size: NA; d_call: NA; cdr3_aa: CASSYSASEGTQYF; cdr3_nt: TGTGCCAGCAGTTACTCGGCCTCGGAGGGGACCCAGTACTTC
j_call: TRBJ2-3; v_call: TRBV3-1/TRBV3-2; clone_size: once; d_call: NA; cdr3_aa: CASSQTGAGTDTQYF; cdr3_nt: TGTGCCAGCAGCCAAACGGGGGCCGGCACAGATACGCAGTATTTT
j_call: TRBJ2-3; v_call: TRBV4-2; clone_size: NA; d_call: NA; cdr3_aa: CASSQVRGRTDTQYF; cdr3_nt: TGTGCCAGCAGCCAAGTGCGGGGCCGCACAGATACGCAGTATTTT
j_call: TRBJ1-2; v_call: TRBV29-1; clone_size: NA; d_call: NA; cdr3_aa: CGTRHNYGYTF; cdr3_nt: TGCGGAACCAGGCATAACTATGGCTACACCTTC
j_call: TRBJ2-7; v_call: TRBV7-9; clone_size: NA; d_call: NA; cdr3_aa: CASSLQGVRYEQYF; cdr3_nt: TGTGCCAGCAGCTTACAGGGTGTCCGCTACGAGCAGTACTTC
j_call: TRBJ2-5; v_call: TRBV5-1; clone_size: once; d_call: TRBD1; cdr3_aa: CASSRDRGRGETQYF; cdr3_nt: TGCGCCAGCAGCAGGGACAGGGGTCGGGGAGAGACCCAGTACTTC
j_call: TRBJ1-2; v_call: TRBV5-5; clone_size: NA; d_call: NA; cdr3_aa: CASSLAESSLRLYGYTF; cdr3_nt: TGTGCCAGCAGCTTGGCCGAAAGTTCGTTAAGACTTTATGGCTACACCTTC
j_call: TRBJ2-3; v_call: TRBV6-6; clone_size: NA; d_call: NA; cdr3_aa: CASIKGDTDTQYF; cdr3_nt: TGTGCCAGCATTAAAGGCGACACAGATACGCAGTATTTT
j_call: TRBJ2-1; v_call: TRBV19; clone_size: NA; d_call: NA; cdr3_aa: CASSISASPSYNEQFF; cdr3_nt: TGTGCCAGTAGTATCTCGGCCAGCCCCTCCTACAATGAGCAGTTCTTC
j_call: TRBJ2-7; v_call: TRBV19; clone_size: NA; d_call: TRBD2; cdr3_aa: CASSTSSGDYYEQYF; cdr3_nt: TGTGCCAGTAGTACCTCTAGCGGAGACTACTACGAGCAGTACTTC
j_call: TRBJ2-7; v_call: TRBV10-1; clone_size: NA; d_call: NA; cdr3_aa: CASSSDYEQYF; cdr3_nt: TGCGCCAGCAGTTCTGATTACGAGCAGTACTTC
j_call: TRBJ1-2; v_call: TRBV3-1/TRBV3-2; clone_size: NA; d_call: NA; cdr3_aa: CASSQESGIGVKSYGYTF; cdr3_nt: TGTGCCAGCAGCCAAGAGTCAGGGATAGGGGTGAAGTCCTATGGCTACACCTTC
j_call: TRBJ2-5; v_call: TRBV9; clone_size: NA; d_call: TRBD2; cdr3_aa: CASSVAHTGLGIQETQYF; cdr3_nt: TGTGCCAGCAGCGTAGCTCATACGGGACTAGGGATCCAAGAGACCCAGTACTTC
j_call: TRBJ1-6; v_call: TRBV30; clone_size: NA; d_call: NA; cdr3_aa: CASNPRGDSPLHF; cdr3_nt: TGTGCCTCCAACCCCCGGGGGGATTCACCCCTCCACTTT
j_call: TRBJ2-1; v_call: TRBV29-1; clone_size: NA; d_call: TRBD1; cdr3_aa: CSVEQPGQGSHNEQFF; cdr3_nt: TGCAGCGTTGAACAACCCGGACAGGGGTCCCACAATGAGCAGTTCTTC
j_call: TRBJ2-7; v_call: TRBV27; clone_size: NA; d_call: TRBD1; cdr3_aa: CASSLSGTGSYEQYF; cdr3_nt: TGTGCCAGCAGTTTGTCCGGGACAGGGTCCTACGAGCAGTACTTC
j_call: TRBJ2-6; v_call: TRBV5-1; clone_size: NA; d_call: TRBD2; cdr3_aa: CASSGGTSGMAGANVLTF; cdr3_nt: TGCGCCAGCAGCGGCGGGACTAGCGGGATGGCTGGGGCCAACGTCCTGACTTTC
j_call: TRBJ2-3; v_call: TRBV5-1; clone_size: NA; d_call: TRBD1; cdr3_aa: CASSTRTGGTDTQYF; cdr3_nt: TGCGCCAGCAGCACCCGGACAGGGGGCACAGATACGCAGTATTTT
j_call: TRBJ2-1; v_call: TRBV6-5; clone_size: NA; d_call: NA; cdr3_aa: CASSYSGLGGGEQFF; cdr3_nt: TGTGCCAGCAGTTACTCAGGCCTAGGGGGAGGTGAGCAGTTCTTC
j_call: TRBJ1-2; v_call: TRBV29-1; clone_size: NA; d_call: NA; cdr3_aa: CSVEYGYTF; cdr3_nt: TGCAGCGTTGAATATGGCTACACCTTC
j_call: TRBJ1-3; v_call: TRBV5-1; clone_size: NA; d_call: NA; cdr3_aa: CASSPDSSSGNTIYF; cdr3_nt: TGCGCCAGCAGTCCGGACAGCAGCTCTGGAAACACCATATATTTT
j_call: TRBJ1-2; v_call: TRBV10-3; clone_size: few; d_call: TRBD1; cdr3_aa: CAISDPRARWADRATNYGYTF; cdr3_nt: TGTGCCATCAGTGACCCGAGGGCAAGGTGGGCCGACAGGGCCACTAACTATGGCTACACCTTC
j_call: TRBJ1-5; v_call: TRBV19; clone_size: few; d_call: TRBD1; cdr3_aa: CAARTGLGNQPQHF; cdr3_nt: TGTGCCGCTCGGACAGGGTTGGGCAATCAGCCCCAGCATTTT
j_call: TRBJ2-7; v_call: TRBV14; clone_size: NA; d_call: TRBD1; cdr3_aa: CASSQGTGEGYEQYF; cdr3_nt: TGTGCCAGCAGCCAGGGGACAGGGGAAGGCTACGAGCAGTACTTC
j_call: TRBJ2-1; v_call: TRBV7-2; clone_size: once; d_call: NA; cdr3_aa: CASSPGHASNEQFF; cdr3_nt: TGTGCCAGCAGCCCCGGACACGCTTCCAATGAGCAGTTCTTC
j_call: TRBJ1-4; v_call: TRBV3-1/TRBV3-2; clone_size: NA; d_call: NA; cdr3_aa: CASSPSGEGTNEKLFF; cdr3_nt: TGTGCCAGCAGCCCATCAGGGGAAGGAACTAATGAAAAACTGTTTTTT
j_call: TRBJ2-1; v_call: TRBV18; clone_size: NA; d_call: TRBD2; cdr3_aa: CASSLGSGTYNEQFF; cdr3_nt: TGTGCCAGCTCACTAGGTAGCGGGACATACAATGAGCAGTTCTTC
j_call: TRBJ2-7; v_call: TRBV5-1; clone_size: few; d_call: NA; cdr3_aa: CASSLGSGTVYEQYF; cdr3_nt: TGCGCCAGCAGCTTGGGTAGCGGGACAGTCTACGAGCAGTACTTC
j_call: TRBJ2-1; v_call: TRBV27; clone_size: NA; d_call: NA; cdr3_aa: CASSLGDRRIDYNEQFF; cdr3_nt: TGTGCCAGCAGTTTAGGAGACAGGCGGATTGATTACAATGAGCAGTTCTTC
j_call: TRBJ1-2; v_call: TRBV4-2; clone_size: NA; d_call: NA; cdr3_aa: CASSLPPGSSNYGYTF; cdr3_nt: TGTGCCAGCAGCCTTCCCCCAGGATCGTCTAACTATGGCTACACCTTC
j_call: TRBJ2-7; v_call: TRBV2; clone_size: NA; d_call: NA; cdr3_aa: CASLGFPYEQYF; cdr3_nt: TGTGCCAGCCTTGGCTTTCCGTACGAGCAGTACTTC
j_call: TRBJ2-7; v_call: TRBV9; clone_size: NA; d_call: NA; cdr3_aa: CASSVVGDLGEQYF; cdr3_nt: TGTGCCAGCAGCGTAGTAGGTGATTTGGGGGAGCAGTACTTC
j_call: TRBJ1-3; v_call: TRBV27; clone_size: NA; d_call: NA; cdr3_aa: CASSLRPGSGNTIYF; cdr3_nt: TGTGCCAGCAGTTTACGTCCAGGGTCTGGAAACACCATATATTTT
j_call: TRBJ2-3; v_call: TRBV27; clone_size: NA; d_call: TRBD2; cdr3_aa: CASSWLRGGGDTQYF; cdr3_nt: TGTGCCAGCAGTTGGTTGCGGGGGGGCGGAGATACGCAGTATTTT
j_call: TRBJ2-7; v_call: TRBV6-5; clone_size: NA; d_call: NA; cdr3_aa: CASNQGVGEQYF; cdr3_nt: TGTGCCAGCAACCAGGGAGTTGGCGAGCAGTACTTC
j_call: TRBJ1-1; v_call: TRBV6-5; clone_size: NA; d_call: TRBD1; cdr3_aa: CASRATGAGAEAFF; cdr3_nt: TGTGCCAGCAGAGCTACAGGGGCGGGGGCTGAAGCTTTCTTT
j_call: TRBJ1-1; v_call: TRBV28; clone_size: NA; d_call: NA; cdr3_aa: CASSLFPISEAFF; cdr3_nt: TGTGCCAGCAGTTTGTTTCCGATATCTGAAGCTTTCTTT
j_call: TRBJ1-2; v_call: TRBV24-1; clone_size: NA; d_call: TRBD1; cdr3_aa: CATSDSPGQGVNEGGYGYTF; cdr3_nt: TGTGCCACCAGTGATTCACCGGGACAGGGGGTAAATGAAGGTGGTTATGGCTACACCTTC
j_call: TRBJ1-6; v_call: TRBV28; clone_size: NA; d_call: NA; cdr3_aa: CASTTQGMGSYNSPLHF; cdr3_nt: TGTGCCAGCACAACCCAGGGGATGGGCTCCTATAATTCACCCCTCCACTTT
j_call: TRBJ2-3; v_call: TRBV5-1; clone_size: NA; d_call: NA; cdr3_aa: CASSLGRLADTQYF; cdr3_nt: TGCGCCAGCAGCTTGGGGCGATTGGCAGATACGCAGTATTTT
j_call: TRBJ2-2; v_call: TRBV28; clone_size: NA; d_call: NA; cdr3_aa: CASSGSGDPGELFF; cdr3_nt: TGTGCCAGCAGTGGCTCGGGAGACCCCGGGGAGCTGTTTTTT